A single T cell receptor (beta chain) is shown here with its context. The data stem from a study of blood T cell repertoires in COVID-19. TCRdb keeps only in-frame clones here, not all; method: immunoSEQ multiplex PCR. The data hold roughly 200,000 clones, with 81% observed a single time. This receptor was obtained from a woman aged 40-49 years with COVID-19, enrolled during active disease. The material sequenced was peripheral blood.

CDR3 DNA: TGTGCCAGCAGCCCTCAAGGGCAGGGGCGTTCACCCCTCCACTTT. Translation: CASSPQGQGRSPLHF. V usage is TRBV3-1 (or the pseudogene TRBV3-2) and J usage is TRBJ1-6; the D gene is possibly TRBD1 (6 bases). This CDR3 comprises 15 residues. Per the germline V gene, CDR1 is LGHDT and CDR2 is YNNKEL (reference sequence). V lost 4 bases, J lost 9 bases, and 16 bases lay in between.